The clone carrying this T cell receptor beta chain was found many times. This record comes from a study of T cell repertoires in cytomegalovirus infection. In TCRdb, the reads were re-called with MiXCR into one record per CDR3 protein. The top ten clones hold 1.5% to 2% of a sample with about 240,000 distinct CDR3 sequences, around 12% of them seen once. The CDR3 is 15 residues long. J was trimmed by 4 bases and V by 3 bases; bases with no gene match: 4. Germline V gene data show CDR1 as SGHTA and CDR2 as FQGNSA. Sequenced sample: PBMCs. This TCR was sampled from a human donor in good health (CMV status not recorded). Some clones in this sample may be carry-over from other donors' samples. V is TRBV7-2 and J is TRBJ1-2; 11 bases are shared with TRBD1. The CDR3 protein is CASSLGQGELYGYTF. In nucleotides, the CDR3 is TGTGCCAGCAGCTTGGGACAGGGGGAGCTCTATGGCTACACCTTC.